The present TCR beta chain was sequenced within a study of OX40 agonist ivuxolimab in advanced cancers. CDR3 length: 15 residues. The germline gives CDR1 MNHNY, CDR2 SVGAGI (reference sequence). V was trimmed by 7 bases and J by 2 bases, leaving 15 bases between them. Some clones are missing from TCRdb's copy, which holds only in-frame ones; the method was immunoSEQ multiplex PCR. The data contain around 80,000 clones, roughly nine tenths of them singletons. Sample: CD4+ or CD8+ T cells sorted from blood, taken in a trial of the OX40 agonist ivuxolimab. The genes are TRBV6-6 and TRBJ2-1, with D tentatively TRBD1 or TRBD2 (6 bases each). This receptor was obtained from an adult with an advanced solid tumor such as melanoma, head and neck, liver or kidney cancer. CDR3: CASNSGGTPYNEQFF. The CDR3 coding sequence is TGTGCCAGCAACTCAGGAGGGACACCCTACAATGAGCAGTTCTTC.